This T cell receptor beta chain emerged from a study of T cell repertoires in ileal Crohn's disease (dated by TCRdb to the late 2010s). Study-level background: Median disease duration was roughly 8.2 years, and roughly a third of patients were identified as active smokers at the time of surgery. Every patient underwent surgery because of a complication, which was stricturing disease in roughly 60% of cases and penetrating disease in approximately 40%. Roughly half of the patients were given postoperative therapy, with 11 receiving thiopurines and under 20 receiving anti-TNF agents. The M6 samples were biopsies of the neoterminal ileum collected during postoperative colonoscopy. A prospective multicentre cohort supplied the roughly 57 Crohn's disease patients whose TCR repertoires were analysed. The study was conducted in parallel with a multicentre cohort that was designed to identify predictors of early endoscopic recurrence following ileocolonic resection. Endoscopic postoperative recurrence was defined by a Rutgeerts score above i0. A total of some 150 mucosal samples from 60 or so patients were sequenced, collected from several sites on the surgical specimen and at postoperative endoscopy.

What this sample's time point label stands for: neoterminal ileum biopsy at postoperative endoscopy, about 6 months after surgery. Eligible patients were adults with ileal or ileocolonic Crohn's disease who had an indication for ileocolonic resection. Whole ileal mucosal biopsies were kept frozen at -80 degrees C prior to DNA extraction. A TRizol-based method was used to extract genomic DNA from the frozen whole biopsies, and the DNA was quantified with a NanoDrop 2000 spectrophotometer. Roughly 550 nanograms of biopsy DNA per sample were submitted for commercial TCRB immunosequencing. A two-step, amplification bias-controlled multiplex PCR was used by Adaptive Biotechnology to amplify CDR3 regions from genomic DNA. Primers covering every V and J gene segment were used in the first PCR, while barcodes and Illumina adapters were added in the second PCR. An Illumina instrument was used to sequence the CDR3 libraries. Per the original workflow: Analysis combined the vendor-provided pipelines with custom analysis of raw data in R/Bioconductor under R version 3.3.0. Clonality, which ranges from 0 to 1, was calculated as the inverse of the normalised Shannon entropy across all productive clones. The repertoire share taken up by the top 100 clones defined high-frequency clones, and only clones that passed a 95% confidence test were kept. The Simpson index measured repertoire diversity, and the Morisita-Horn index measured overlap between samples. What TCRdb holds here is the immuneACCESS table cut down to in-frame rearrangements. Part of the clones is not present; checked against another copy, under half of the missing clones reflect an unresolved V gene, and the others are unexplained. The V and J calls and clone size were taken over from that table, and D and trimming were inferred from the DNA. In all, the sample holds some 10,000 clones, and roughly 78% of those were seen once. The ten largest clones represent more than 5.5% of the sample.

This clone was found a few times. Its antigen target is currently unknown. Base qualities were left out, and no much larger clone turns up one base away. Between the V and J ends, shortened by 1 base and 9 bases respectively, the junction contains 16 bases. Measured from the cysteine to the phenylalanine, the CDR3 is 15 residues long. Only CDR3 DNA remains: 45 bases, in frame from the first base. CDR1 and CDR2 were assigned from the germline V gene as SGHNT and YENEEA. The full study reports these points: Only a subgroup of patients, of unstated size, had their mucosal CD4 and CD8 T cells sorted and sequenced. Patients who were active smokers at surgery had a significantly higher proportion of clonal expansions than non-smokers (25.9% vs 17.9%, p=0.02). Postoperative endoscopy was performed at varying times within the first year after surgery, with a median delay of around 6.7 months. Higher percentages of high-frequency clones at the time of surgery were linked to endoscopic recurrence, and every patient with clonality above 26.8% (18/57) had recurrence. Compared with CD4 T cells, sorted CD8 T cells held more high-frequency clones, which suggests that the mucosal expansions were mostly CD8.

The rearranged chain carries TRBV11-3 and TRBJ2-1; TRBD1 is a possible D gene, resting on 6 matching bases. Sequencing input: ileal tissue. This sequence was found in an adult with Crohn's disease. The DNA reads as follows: TGTGCCAGCAGCTTAGTAACCGGACAGTATAGTGAGCAGTTCTTC. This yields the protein CASSLVTGQYSEQFF.